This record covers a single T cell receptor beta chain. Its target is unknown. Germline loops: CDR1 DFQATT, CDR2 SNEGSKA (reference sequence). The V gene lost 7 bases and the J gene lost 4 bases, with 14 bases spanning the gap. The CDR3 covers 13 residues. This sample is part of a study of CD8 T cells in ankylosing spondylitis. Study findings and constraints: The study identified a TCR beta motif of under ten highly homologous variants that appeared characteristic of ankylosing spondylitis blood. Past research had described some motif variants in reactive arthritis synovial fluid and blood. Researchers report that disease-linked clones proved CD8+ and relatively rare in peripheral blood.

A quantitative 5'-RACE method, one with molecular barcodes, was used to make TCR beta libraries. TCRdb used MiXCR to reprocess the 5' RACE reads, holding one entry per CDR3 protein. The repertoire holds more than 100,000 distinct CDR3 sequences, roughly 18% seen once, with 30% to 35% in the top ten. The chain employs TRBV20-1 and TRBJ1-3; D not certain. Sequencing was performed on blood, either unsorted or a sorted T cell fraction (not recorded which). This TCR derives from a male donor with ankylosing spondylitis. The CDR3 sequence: CSVLGQDGNTIYF. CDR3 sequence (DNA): TGCAGTGTTCTAGGGCAGGACGGAAACACCATATATTTT.